Below are 7 T cell receptor beta chains sequenced from a single sample in a study of blood T cell repertoires in COVID-19. The assay was immunoSEQ multiplex PCR, and TCRdb's table has in-frame clones only and misses some. This repertoire shows about 260,000 clones, 80% to 90% found once; its top ten account for around 1.5%. The sequenced sample consisted of peripheral blood. The receptors derive from a woman aged 40 to 50 who had recovered from COVID-19.

V usage is TRBV5-4 and J usage is TRBJ2-3; 7 nucleotides line up with TRBD2. The length of the CDR3 is 13 residues. Germline loops: CDR1 SGHNT, CDR2 YYREEE (reference sequence). J gave up 6 bases and V 3 bases, and 4 bases lay outside the gene matches. Written as DNA, the CDR3 is TGTGCCAGCAGCTCCGGGGGGTTGGATACGCAGTATTTT. It translates to CASSSGGLDTQYF.

The V call is TRBV3-1 (or the pseudogene TRBV3-2), the J call TRBJ2-2, with 9 bases matching TRBD2. Germline CDR1 reads LGHDT; CDR2 reads YNNKEL (reference sequence). V gave up 4 bases and J gave up 3 bases; unmatched junction bases: 12. The CDR3 is 18 amino acids. CDR3: CASSRDLAGGPDTGELFF. The CDR3 nucleotides are TGTGCCAGCAGCCGCGATCTCGCGGGGGGGCCCGACACCGGGGAGCTGTTTTTT.

The rearrangement uses TRBV5-4 and TRBJ2-3; tentative D call: TRBD2 (6 bases). CDR3 size: 15 residues. Trimming removed 2 bases from V and 4 bases from J, with 14 bases in between. CDR1 is SGHNT and CDR2 is YYREEE in the germline V gene (reference sequence). This chain's CDR3 is CASSFRAGYSDTQYF. The CDR3 coding sequence is TGTGCCAGCAGCTTCCGTGCGGGGTATTCAGATACGCAGTATTTT.

The V gene is TRBV30, the J gene TRBJ1-6; 11 bases agree with TRBD1. Germline V lookup: CDR1 GTSNPN, CDR2 SVGIG (reference sequence). V shed 2 bases and J 8 bases; nucleotides not matched to a gene: 11. This CDR3 has 17 residues. CDR3 in amino acids: CAWSSWAGTGGDSPLHF. The CDR3 DNA reads as TGTGCCTGGAGTTCCTGGGCCGGGACAGGGGGAGATTCACCCCTCCACTTT.

The table lists this clone with a count of one. The chain is built from TRBV30 and TRBJ2-3; tentative D call: TRBD1 (6 bases). Trimming removed 7 bases at V and 3 bases at J, with 23 bases between. Germline loops: CDR1 GTSNPN, CDR2 SVGIG (reference sequence). The CDR3 extends over 16 amino acids. The CDR3: CAFLITGTKGTDTQYF. As DNA, the CDR3 is TGTGCCTTTCTAATAACCGGGACAAAGGGGACAGATACGCAGTATTTT. The whole variable domain, remainder taken from reference TRBV30 and TRBJ2-3, is SQTIHQWPATLVQPVGSPLSLECTVEGTSNPNLYWYRQAAGRGLQLLFYSVGIGQISSEVPQNLSASRPQDRQFILSSKKLLLSDSGFYLCAFLITGTKGTDTQYFGPGTRLTVL.

V and J are TRBV6-5 and TRBJ2-2; 7 bases are shared with TRBD1. From germline, CDR1 is MNHEY and CDR2 SVGAGI. Losses at the gene ends were 2 bases for V and 6 bases for J; bases not matched to a gene: 9. The CDR3 is 16 amino acids. DNA for the CDR3: TGTGCCAGCAGTTACGTACAGGGGCCGTCGGCCGGGGAGCTGTTTTTT. It translates to CASSYVQGPSAGELFF.

The chain recombines TRBV4-3 with TRBJ2-7; 9 positions agree with TRBD2. This CDR3 comprises 15 residues. Germline lookup yields CDR1 LGHNA and CDR2 YSLEER. The junction had 2 bases not matched to a gene; V was cut back by 0 bases and J by 2 bases. This CDR3 is CASSQDASGTYEQYF. CDR3 nucleotide sequence: TGCGCCAGCAGCCAAGATGCTAGCGGGACCTACGAGCAGTACTTC.